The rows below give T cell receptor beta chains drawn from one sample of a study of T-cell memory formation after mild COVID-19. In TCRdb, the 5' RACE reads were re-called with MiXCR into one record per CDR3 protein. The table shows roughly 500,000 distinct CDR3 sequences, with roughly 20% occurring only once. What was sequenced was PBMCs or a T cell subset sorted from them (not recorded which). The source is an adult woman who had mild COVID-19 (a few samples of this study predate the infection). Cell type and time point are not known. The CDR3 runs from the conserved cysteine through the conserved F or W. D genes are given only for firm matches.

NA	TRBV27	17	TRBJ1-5	CASSKYGGLTRGQPQHF
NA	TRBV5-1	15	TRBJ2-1	CDSMAGPSLGDEQFF
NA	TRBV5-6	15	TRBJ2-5	CASTTSRAVQETQYF
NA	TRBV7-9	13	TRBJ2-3	CASRGPSTDTQYF
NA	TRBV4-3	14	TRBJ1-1	CASSQEPGEGEAFF
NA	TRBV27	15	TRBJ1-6	CASSLGAGFDSPLHF
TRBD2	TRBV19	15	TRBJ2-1	CASKWVAGGINEQFF
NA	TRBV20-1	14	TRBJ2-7	CSASPGPGSYEQYF
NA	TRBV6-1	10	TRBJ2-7	CASNAYEQYF
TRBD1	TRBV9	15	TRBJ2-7	CASSTLGTGINEQYF
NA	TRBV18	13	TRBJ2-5	CASSPMAQETQYF
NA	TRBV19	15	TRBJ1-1	CASKGVLREYTEAFF
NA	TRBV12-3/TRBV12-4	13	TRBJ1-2	CASTPQGGYGYTF
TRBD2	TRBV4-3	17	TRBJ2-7	CASSQRRGLAGVYEQYF
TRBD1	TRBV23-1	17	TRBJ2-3	CASSNESGTDFTDTQYF
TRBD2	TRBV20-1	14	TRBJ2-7	CSAMLAGGTYEQYF